This T cell receptor (beta chain) came from a study of blood T cell repertoires in COVID-19. Whole-study context: Specimens from acute and convalescent COVID-19 originated in the United States, Italy and Spain.

In the authors' workflow: It was from reference gene primer amplification that nucleated cell counts were estimated. Clones were read by immunoSEQ multiplex PCR, and TCRdb kept only the in-frame ones, dropping some. The V and J calls and clone size were taken over from that table, and D and trimming were inferred from the DNA. The table records about half a million clones, 70% to 90% of them present only once. The V and J ends lost 7 bases and 5 bases, in that order; junction bases with no gene match: 14. Germline lookup yields CDR1 SGHTA and CDR2 FQGTGA. The CDR3 runs to 16 residues. The clonotype comes from a human donor in a cohort sampled during active COVID-19. Material for sequencing was peripheral blood. The chain has TRBV7-3 and TRBJ1-5, with 7 bases lining up with TRBD1. The CDR3 spells CASITFPGQRHQPQHF. The CDR3 DNA follows: TGTGCCAGCATCACTTTCCCGGGACAGAGACATCAGCCCCAGCATTTT.